One and the same sample provided the 19 T cell receptor beta chains below, sequenced in a study of early T cells in non-severe SARS-CoV-2 infection. TCRdb re-called the 5' RACE reads through MiXCR, storing one row per CDR3 protein. The profile shows around 50,000 distinct CDR3 sequences, about 5.6% of them singletons. Sequencing was done on a sample of whole blood. These receptors all stem from an adult who was a healthcare worker with PCR-confirmed SARS-CoV-2 infection or an uninfected control (not recorded which).

Only a few counts were recorded for this clonotype. J is TRBJ2-5 and V is TRBV19; 8 positions agree with TRBD1. CDR3 length: 14 amino acids. The germline gives CDR1 LNHDA, CDR2 SQIVND (reference sequence). Trimming removed 4 bases from V and 5 bases from J; junction bases left unmatched: 6. The CDR3 loop is CASSTQDRDETQYF. In DNA form, the CDR3 reads TGTGCCAGTAGTACCCAGGACAGGGACGAGACCCAGTACTTC.

This clonotype was counted a few times. The rearrangement joins TRBV2 to TRBJ2-5, with D perhaps given as TRBD1 or TRBD2 (5 bases each). Germline CDR1 and CDR2: SNHLY and FYNNEI. The CDR3 is 12 amino acids. The ends were cut back, 4 bases at V and 5 bases at J, with 8 bases in the middle. CDR3 sequence: CASSGEGETQYF. DNA for the CDR3: TGTGCCAGCAGTGGAGAGGGGGAGACCCAGTACTTC.

This clonotype was found a few times. This chain joins TRBV5-1 and TRBJ2-2, with TRBD1 matching 8 bases. The junction had 9 bases not matched to a gene; V was cut back by 4 bases and J by 7 bases. There are 15 residues in the CDR3. The germline gives CDR1 SGHRS, CDR2 YFSETQ. The CDR3 region is CASSERQGTGGELFF. DNA of the CDR3: TGCGCCAGCAGCGAGCGACAGGGGACCGGCGGGGAGCTGTTTTTT.

This clonotype was detected ten times or more. The chain is built from TRBV5-1 and TRBJ2-7; D might be TRBD1 (5 bases). From germline, CDR1 is SGHRS and CDR2 YFSETQ. With 5 bases removed from V and 1 base from J, the gap between germline ends came to 13 bases. The CDR3 is 14 amino acids. This CDR3 is CASSVQAVSYEQYF. The CDR3 DNA reads as TGCGCCAGCAGTGTACAGGCGGTATCCTACGAGCAGTACTTC. Supplemented by reference TRBV5-1 and TRBJ2-7, the full variable domain reads KAGVTQTPRYLIKTRGQQVTLSCSPISGHRSVSWYQQTPGQGLQFLFEYFSETQRNKGNFPGRFSGRQFSNSRSEMNVSTLELGDSALYLCASSVQAVSYEQYFGPGTRLTVT.

V gene TRBV30 combines with J gene TRBJ2-2; unclear D gene. Germline V gene data show CDR1 as GTSNPN and CDR2 as SVGIG (reference sequence). V was shortened by 2 bases and J by 4 bases, with 8 bases between the two germline ends. CDR3 length equals 13 residues. CDR3 nucleotide sequence: TGTGCCTGGAGTATACTGAGCACCGGGGAGCTGTTTTTT. Amino acid sequence: CAWSILSTGELFF.

This clonotype was seen many times. The V call is TRBV30, the J call TRBJ2-7; no clear D gene. Germline V CDR1 and CDR2: GTSNPN, SVGIG (reference sequence). The CDR3 has 12 residues. The ends were cut back, 6 bases at V and 7 bases at J, with 16 bases in the middle. The CDR3 DNA follows: TGTGCCTGCGGAACGCTTGGTGGTGAGCAGTACTTC. Amino acids: CACGTLGGEQYF.

Many counts were recorded for this clonotype. The chain combines TRBV29-1 with TRBJ2-1, with D perhaps matching TRBD1 (6 bases). The CDR3 loop spans 13 amino acids. Germline CDR1 SQVTM, CDR2 ANQGSEA. Deletions cut 3 bases from V and 5 bases from J, with 11 bases between. The DNA of the CDR3 is TGCAGCGTTGATCAACAGGGCGACAATGAGCAGTTCTTC. It codes for CSVDQQGDNEQFF.

V is TRBV7-2 and J is TRBJ1-2, with D unclear. The CDR3 spans 16 residues. V gave up 5 bases and J gave up 4 bases, with 20 bases separating them. CDR1 is SGHTA and CDR2 is FQGNSA in the germline V gene. The CDR3 protein is CASSPAGHGRPYGYTF. CDR3 in DNA: TGTGCCAGCAGCCCCGCAGGCCACGGGCGGCCCTATGGCTACACCTTC. The whole variable domain, remainder taken from reference TRBV7-2 and TRBJ1-2, is GAGVSQSPSNKVTEKGKDVELRCDPISGHTALYWYRQSLGQGLEFLIYFQGNSAPDKSGLPSDRFSAERTGGSVSTLTIQRTQQEDSAVYLCASSPAGHGRPYGYTFGSGTRLTVV.

This clonotype was detected many times. This chain uses TRBV7-9 with TRBJ2-7, with D unresolved. Germline CDR1 reads SEHNR; CDR2 reads FQNEAQ (reference sequence). The CDR3 totals 11 residues. V was shortened by 8 bases and J by 7 bases, with 12 bases between the two germline ends. CDR3 nucleotides: TGTGCCAGCCGGACCCTCGCAGAGCAGTACTTC. Residues: CASRTLAEQYF.

The V and J genes are TRBV10-1 and TRBJ1-3; D may be TRBD1 (6 bases). The CDR3 has 17 residues. CDR1 is WNHNN and CDR2 is SYGVQD in the germline V gene (reference sequence). V was pared by 6 bases and J by 0 bases, with 18 bases between. The CDR3, as DNA: TGCGCCAGCAGCGGGTACCACAGGGATCCCTCTGGAAACACCATATATTTT. Its protein is CASSGYHRDPSGNTIYF.

This clonotype has a count of ten or more. This rearrangement joins TRBV5-1 to TRBJ2-1; 8 bases map to TRBD2. Germline V gives CDR1 SGHRS, CDR2 YFSETQ. The V gene end was trimmed by 4 bases and the J gene end by 6 bases; junction bases not matched to a gene: 9. The CDR3 loop spans 15 amino acids. The CDR3, as DNA: TGCGCCAGCAGCGTATCTAGCGGGTACCTCAATGAGCAGTTCTTC. Residues: CASSVSSGYLNEQFF.

This clonotype was counted ten times or more. The gene calls are TRBV12-5 and TRBJ2-1, with 9 positions matching TRBD1. The length of the CDR3 is 14 residues. The germline gives CDR1 LGHNT, CDR2 FRNRAP. The V and J ends lost 9 bases and 3 bases, in that order; junction bases with no gene match: 6. For the CDR3, the DNA is TGTGCTAGCGCACCGGGACAGGGCTACAATGAGCAGTTCTTC. This gives the protein CASAPGQGYNEQFF. Full variable domain (missing parts from reference TRBV12-5 and TRBJ2-1): DARVTQTPRHKVTEMGQEVTMRCQPILGHNTVFWYRQTMMQGLELLAYFRNRAPLDDSGMPKDRFSAEMPDATLATLKIQPSEPRDSAVYFCASAPGQGYNEQFFGPGTRLTVL.

In this sample, this clonotype turned up a few times. The rearrangement uses TRBV7-9 and TRBJ1-3; tentatively, D is TRBD1 (5 bases). The CDR3 has 18 residues. CDR1 is SEHNR and CDR2 is FQNEAQ in the germline V gene (reference sequence). V was pared by 3 bases and J by 2 bases, with 20 bases between. CDR3 sequence reads: CASSFLGRGRRPGNTIYF. CDR3 bases: TGTGCCAGCAGCTTCTTGGGGCGTGGTCGACGGCCTGGAAACACCATATATTTT.

This clonotype came up once. The chain combines TRBV12-3 or TRBV12-4 with TRBJ2-2; D possibly corresponds to TRBD2 (6 bases). The CDR3 has 15 residues. V was cut by 9 bases and J by 3 bases, with 17 bases left in between. The CDR3 region is CARPAGRGYTGELFF. The CDR3 nucleotides read TGTGCCAGGCCAGCAGGACGGGGGTACACCGGGGAGCTGTTTTTT.

This clonotype was seen repeatedly, ten times or more. This chain uses TRBV7-9 with TRBJ1-2; D possibly corresponds to TRBD1 (5 bases). Trimming cost V 8 bases and J 1 base, with 8 bases left between them. From germline, CDR1 is SEHNR and CDR2 FQNEAQ (reference sequence). CDR3 length: 12 residues. The CDR3 coding sequence is TGTGCCAGCGGGGCGGGTAACTATGGCTACACCTTC. Translating gives CASGAGNYGYTF.

The table lists this clonotype with many counts. The rearrangement uses TRBV6-5 and TRBJ2-5, with 7 bases aligning to TRBD2. Germline-derived CDR1 and CDR2 are MNHEY and SVGAGI. Trimming cost V 6 bases and J 3 bases; bases outside gene matches: 13. This CDR3 spans 16 amino acids. The CDR3 DNA reads as TGTGCCAGCAGCCGCACCCGGCTGGGGGGGAAAGAGACCCAGTACTTC. It codes for CASSRTRLGGKETQYF.

This clonotype was detected a few times. This chain joins TRBV7-9 and TRBJ2-7, with TRBD1 identical over 9 bases. This CDR3 has 15 amino acids. J lost 4 bases, V lost 3 bases, and 7 bases had no gene match. The germline V gene encodes CDR1 SEHNR and CDR2 FQNEAQ (reference sequence). The DNA for the CDR3 is TGTGCCAGCAGCTTCGGACAGGGGTACTGGTACGAGCAGTACTTC. Translating gives CASSFGQGYWYEQYF.

This clonotype appeared many times. This sequence joins TRBV15 and TRBJ1-2; D is perhaps TRBD1 (6 bases). Germline assignment: CDR1 LNHNV and CDR2 YYDKDF (reference sequence). This CDR3 is 17 amino acids long. The V end lost 0 bases, the J end lost 3 bases, and 17 bases lay between the germline ends. The CDR3 nucleotides read TGTGCCACCAGCAGAGAGATGGCCAGGGGAGGATACTATGGCTACACCTTC. This encodes CATSREMARGGYYGYTF.

Ten or more counts support this clonotype. The genes are TRBV11-2 and TRBJ1-5; weak D call: TRBD1 (5 bases). The CDR3 runs 15 residues. V was cut by 5 bases and J by 0 bases, with 11 bases left in between. Germline CDR1 and CDR2: SGHAT and FQNNGV. CDR3 sequence: CASSPPGGSNQPQHF. In DNA, the CDR3 is TGTGCCAGCAGCCCCCCCGGGGGTAGCAATCAGCCCCAGCATTTT.